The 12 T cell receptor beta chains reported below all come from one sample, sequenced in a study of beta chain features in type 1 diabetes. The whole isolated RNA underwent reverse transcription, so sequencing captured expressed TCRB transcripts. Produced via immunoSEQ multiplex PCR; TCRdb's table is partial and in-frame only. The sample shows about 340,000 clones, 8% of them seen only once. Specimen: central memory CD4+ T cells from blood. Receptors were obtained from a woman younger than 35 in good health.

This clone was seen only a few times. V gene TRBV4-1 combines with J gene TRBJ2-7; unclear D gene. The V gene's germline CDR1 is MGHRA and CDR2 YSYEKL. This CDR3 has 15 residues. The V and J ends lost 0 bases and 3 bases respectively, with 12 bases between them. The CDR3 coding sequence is TGCGCCAGCAGCCAAGATAGGGTAGGCAGCTACGAGCAGTACTTC. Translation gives CASSQDRVGSYEQYF.

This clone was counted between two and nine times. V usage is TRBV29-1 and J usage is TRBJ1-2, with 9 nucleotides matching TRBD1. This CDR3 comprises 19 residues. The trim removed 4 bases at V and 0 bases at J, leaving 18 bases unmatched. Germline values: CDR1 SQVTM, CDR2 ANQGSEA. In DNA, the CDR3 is TGCAGCGTTGCCCCAACCTTACGGGACAGGGCAGAACCTAACTATGGCTACACCTTC. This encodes CSVAPTLRDRAEPNYGYTF.

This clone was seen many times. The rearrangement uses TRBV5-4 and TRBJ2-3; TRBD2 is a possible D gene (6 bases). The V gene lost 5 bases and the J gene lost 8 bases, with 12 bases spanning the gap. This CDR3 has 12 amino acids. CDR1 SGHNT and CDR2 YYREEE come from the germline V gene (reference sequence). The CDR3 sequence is CASSQLAATQYF. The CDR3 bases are TGTGCCAGCAGTCAACTAGCTGCTACGCAGTATTTT.

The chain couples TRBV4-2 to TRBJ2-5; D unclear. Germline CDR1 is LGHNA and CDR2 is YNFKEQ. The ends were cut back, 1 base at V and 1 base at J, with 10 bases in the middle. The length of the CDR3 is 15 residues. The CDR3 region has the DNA TGTGCCAGCAGCCAAGCGGATAAGATCCAAGAGACCCAGTACTTC. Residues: CASSQADKIQETQYF.

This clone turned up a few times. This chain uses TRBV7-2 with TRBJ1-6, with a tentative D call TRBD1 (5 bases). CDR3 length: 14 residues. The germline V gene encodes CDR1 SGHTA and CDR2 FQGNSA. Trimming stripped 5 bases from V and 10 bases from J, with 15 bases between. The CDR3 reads CASSLQGRLSPLHF. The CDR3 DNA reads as TGTGCCAGCAGCCTCCAGGGACGGCTCTCACCCCTCCACTTT. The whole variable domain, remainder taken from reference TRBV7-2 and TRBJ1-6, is GAGVSQSPSNKVTEKGKDVELRCDPISGHTALYWYRQSLGQGLEFLIYFQGNSAPDKSGLPSDRFSAERTGGSVSTLTIQRTQQEDSAVYLCASSLQGRLSPLHFGNGTRLTVT.

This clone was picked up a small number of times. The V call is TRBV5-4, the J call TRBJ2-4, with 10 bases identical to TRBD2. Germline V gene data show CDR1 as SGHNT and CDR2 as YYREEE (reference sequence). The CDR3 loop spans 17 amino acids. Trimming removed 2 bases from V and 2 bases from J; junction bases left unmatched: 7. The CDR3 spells CASSFPLAGGTKNIQYF. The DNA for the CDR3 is TGTGCCAGCAGCTTCCCGTTAGCGGGAGGAACCAAAAACATTCAGTACTTC.

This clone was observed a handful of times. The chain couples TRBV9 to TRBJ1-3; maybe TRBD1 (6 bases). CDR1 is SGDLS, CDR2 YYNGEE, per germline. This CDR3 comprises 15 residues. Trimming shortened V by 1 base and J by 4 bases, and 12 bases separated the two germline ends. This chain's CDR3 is CASSVRGALGNTIYF. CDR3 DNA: TGTGCCAGCAGCGTACGGGGGGCGTTGGGAAACACCATATATTTT.

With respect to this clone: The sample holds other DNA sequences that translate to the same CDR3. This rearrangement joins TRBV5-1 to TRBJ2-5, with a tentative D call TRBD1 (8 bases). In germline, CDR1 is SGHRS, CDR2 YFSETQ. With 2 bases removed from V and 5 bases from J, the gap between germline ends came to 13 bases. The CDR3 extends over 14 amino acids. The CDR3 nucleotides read TGCGCCAGCAGCTTAGGACAGGGAGGGGAGACCCAGTACTTC. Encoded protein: CASSLGQGGETQYF.

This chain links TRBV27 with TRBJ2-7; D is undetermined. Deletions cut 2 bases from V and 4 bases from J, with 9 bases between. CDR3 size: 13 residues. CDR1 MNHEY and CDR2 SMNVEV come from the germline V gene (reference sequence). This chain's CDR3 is CASSLRSGYEQYF. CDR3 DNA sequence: TGTGCCAGCAGTTTACGGTCCGGATACGAGCAGTACTTC.

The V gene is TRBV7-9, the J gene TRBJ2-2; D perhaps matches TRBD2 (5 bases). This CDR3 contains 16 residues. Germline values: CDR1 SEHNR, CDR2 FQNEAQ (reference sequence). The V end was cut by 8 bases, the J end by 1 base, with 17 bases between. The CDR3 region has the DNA TGTGCCAGCGAAGGAGGAGTAGCGATGAACACCGGGGAGCTGTTTTTT. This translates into CASEGGVAMNTGELFF.

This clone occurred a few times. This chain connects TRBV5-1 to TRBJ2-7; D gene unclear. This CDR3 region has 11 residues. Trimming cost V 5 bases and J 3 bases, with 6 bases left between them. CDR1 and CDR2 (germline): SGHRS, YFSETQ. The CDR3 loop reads CASRSGYEQYF. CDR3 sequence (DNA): TGCGCCAGCAGATCGGGCTACGAGCAGTACTTC.

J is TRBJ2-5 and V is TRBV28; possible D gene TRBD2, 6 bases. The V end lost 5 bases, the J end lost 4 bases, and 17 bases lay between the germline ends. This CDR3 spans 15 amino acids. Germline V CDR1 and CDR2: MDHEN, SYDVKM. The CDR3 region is CASSRLGGRAETQYF. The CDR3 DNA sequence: TGTGCCAGCAGTCGCCTGGGGGGACGGGCAGAGACCCAGTACTTC. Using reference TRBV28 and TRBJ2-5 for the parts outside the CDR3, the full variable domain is DVKVTQSSRYLVKRTGEKVFLECVQDMDHENMFWYRQDPGLGLRLIYFSYDVKMKEKGDIPEGYSVSREKKERFSLILESASTNQTSMYLCASSRLGGRAETQYFGPGTRLLVL.